The 14 T cell receptor beta chains presented below share a single source sample, sequenced in a study of cytomegalovirus exposure and HLA in healthy donors. Data came from immunoSEQ multiplex PCR; TCRdb stores just in-frame clones and leaves some out. Of over 250,000 clones in the sample, approximately 86% were seen once. Sequencing used PBMCs. The receptor source for this set is a woman between 18 and 29 years old in good health and CMV-seronegative.

The chain uses TRBV5-1 and TRBJ2-7; TRBD1 matches at 8 bases. The CDR3 is made up of 15 amino acids. Germline-derived CDR1 and CDR2 are SGHRS and YFSETQ. The V segment lost 5 bases and the J segment 5 bases; nucleotides outside the gene matches: 12. Here the CDR3 DNA reads TGCGCCAGCAGGTTGCAGGACAGGGAAGGGAACGAGCAGTACTTC. This gives the protein CASRLQDREGNEQYF. Full variable domain (outside the CDR3, taken from reference TRBV5-1 and TRBJ2-7): KAGVTQTPRYLIKTRGQQVTLSCSPISGHRSVSWYQQTPGQGLQFLFEYFSETQRNKGNFPGRFSGRQFSNSRSEMNVSTLELGDSALYLCASRLQDREGNEQYFGPGTRLTVT.

This chain uses TRBV5-1 with TRBJ1-4; D is possibly TRBD1 (5 bases). From germline, CDR1 is SGHRS and CDR2 YFSETQ. Trimming pared 5 bases from V and 0 bases from J, leaving 11 bases between. CDR3 length: 15 residues. Written as DNA, the CDR3 is TGCGCCAGCAGGGGGGGAGGTGCAACTAATGAAAAACTGTTTTTT. Protein product: CASRGGGATNEKLFF.

The chain couples TRBV7-2 to TRBJ2-7; D perhaps matches TRBD2 (6 bases). The CDR3 consists of 15 residues. In germline, CDR1 is SGHTA, CDR2 FQGNSA. V was cut by 2 bases and J by 2 bases, with 13 bases left in between. Written as DNA, the CDR3 is TGTGCCAGCAGCTTATGGGGAGGTGGTGCCTACGAGCAGTACTTC. Its translation is CASSLWGGGAYEQYF. Variable domain in full (rest from reference TRBV7-2 and TRBJ2-7): GAGVSQSPSNKVTEKGKDVELRCDPISGHTALYWYRQSLGQGLEFLIYFQGNSAPDKSGLPSDRFSAERTGGSVSTLTIQRTQQEDSAVYLCASSLWGGGAYEQYFGPGTRLTVT.

The chain carries TRBV5-4 and TRBJ2-7; TRBD2 aligns across 7 bases. After removal of 5 bases from V and 3 bases from J, the junction contained 5 bases not matched to a gene. The CDR3 is 13 amino acids. CDR1 and CDR2 from the germline V gene are SGHNT and YYREEE (reference sequence). The CDR3 loop reads CASSAGTIYEQYF. The DNA of the CDR3 is TGTGCCAGCAGTGCCGGGACTATCTACGAGCAGTACTTC.

V gene TRBV11-3 combines with J gene TRBJ1-1; no clear D gene. Germline loops: CDR1 SGHNT, CDR2 YENEEA. Trimming cost V 8 bases and J 0 bases, with 10 bases left between them. This CDR3 comprises 13 residues. The DNA for the CDR3 is TGTGCCAGCTCGAGGGAAATGAACACTGAAGCTTTCTTT. Protein product: CASSREMNTEAFF.

This clone showed up just once. V is TRBV29-1 and J is TRBJ1-2; D possibly corresponds to TRBD1 (6 bases). With 2 bases removed from V and 1 base from J, the gap between germline ends came to 8 bases. CDR1 and CDR2 from the germline V gene are SQVTM and ANQGSEA. The CDR3 consists of 13 residues. CDR3 DNA: TGCAGCGTTGAAAGGGGGAATAACTATGGCTACACCTTC. It codes for CSVERGNNYGYTF.

The chain couples TRBV4-3 to TRBJ1-2; D possibly corresponds to TRBD1 (5 bases). Germline-derived CDR1 and CDR2 are LGHNA and YSLEER. The CDR3 has 15 residues. V lost 0 bases to trimming and J lost 4 bases, with 12 bases between them. The CDR3 bases are TGCGCCAGCAGCCAAGATCTTGGGCAGGGCTATGGCTACACCTTC. It encodes CASSQDLGQGYGYTF.

This chain links TRBV5-1 with TRBJ1-6; D call uncertain. The germline V gene has CDR1 SGHRS and CDR2 YFSETQ. The V and J ends lost 1 base and 6 bases respectively, with 14 bases between them. This CDR3 spans 16 amino acids. CDR3 coding DNA: TGCGCCAGCAGCTTGAGAGCCGATAGAGGTAATTCACCCCTCCACTTT. Its translation is CASSLRADRGNSPLHF.

V usage is TRBV30 and J usage is TRBJ1-2; 9 nucleotides agree with TRBD1. The germline V gene encodes CDR1 GTSNPN and CDR2 SVGIG (reference sequence). This CDR3 comprises 12 residues. V shed 4 bases and J 6 bases; nucleotides not matched to a gene: 3. Here the CDR3 reads CAWKQGADGYTF. DNA for the CDR3: TGTGCCTGGAAACAGGGGGCGGATGGCTACACCTTC.

A single count supports this clone. In DNA form, the CDR3 reads TGTGCCAGCAGTTTCGACCGGACAGGGTATGGCTACACCTTC. This gives the protein CASSFDRTGYGYTF. The rearrangement joins TRBV6-5 to TRBJ1-2, with 8 bases that match TRBD1. The length of the CDR3 is 14 residues. Trimming at V came to 4 bases and at J to 5 bases, leaving 6 bases not matched to a gene. Germline assignment: CDR1 MNHEY and CDR2 SVGAGI.

The chain employs TRBV19 and TRBJ2-5; D is uncertain. The CDR3 loop spans 14 amino acids. Germline V gene sequence: CDR1 LNHDA, CDR2 SQIVND (reference sequence). Trimming removed 2 bases from V and 1 base from J, with 8 bases in between. The CDR3 nucleotides are TGTGCCAGTAGTATATGGGCCAGCCAAGAGACCCAGTACTTC. It yields the protein CASSIWASQETQYF.

The chain is built from TRBV5-6 and TRBJ2-7; 11 bases match TRBD2. The ends lost 4 bases at V and 4 bases at J; junction bases unmatched: 4. Germline V gene data show CDR1 as SGHDT and CDR2 as YYEEEE. CDR3 length equals 14 residues. CDR3 DNA sequence: TGTGCCAGCAGCCTTACTAGCGGGGGATACGAGCAGTACTTC. Its protein is CASSLTSGGYEQYF.

The rearrangement joins TRBV6-5 to TRBJ1-1; the D is unclear. Germline V gene sequence: CDR1 MNHEY, CDR2 SVGAGI. V shed 3 bases and J shed 0 bases, with 14 bases lying between them. CDR3 length: 16 amino acids. In nucleotides, the CDR3 is TGTGCCAGCAGTTATCGGGGTTCTGTGATGAACACTGAAGCTTTCTTT. It codes for CASSYRGSVMNTEAFF.

The genes are TRBV29-1 and TRBJ2-3; TRBD2 agrees at 7 bases. CDR1 and CDR2 (germline): SQVTM, ANQGSEA. The length of the CDR3 is 14 residues. V lost 7 bases, J lost 3 bases, and 10 bases stayed unmatched. The chain's CDR3 is CSAVTGGGTDTQYF. CDR3 sequence (DNA): TGCAGCGCCGTTACGGGAGGAGGGACAGATACGCAGTATTTT.